A selection of T cell receptor beta chains follows, all from one sample in a study of shared clonotypes between healthy human individuals. The method was immunoSEQ multiplex PCR; TCRdb's version includes in-frame clones alone and lacks a portion of them. The sample consists of about 470,000 clones, roughly three quarters of them appearing once. The source material was PBMCs. The receptors derive from a woman aged 40 to 50 in good health. Some clones in this sample may be carry-over from other donors' samples. Each CDR3 is given with its conserved first and last residue. A D gene is named only where the DNA matches it firmly. Size is stated for part of the rows, as once, few or many counts, or as a class when the clone is expanded.

.	.	16	TRBV10-3	TRBJ1-4	CAISGTPEGRGEKLFF	TGTGCCATCAGTGGCACGCCGGAAGGTAGAGGGGAAAAACTGTTTTTT
.	.	12	TRBV19	TRBJ2-3	CASSIGLDTQYF	TGTGCCAGTAGTATAGGGCTCGATACGCAGTATTTT
.	.	15	TRBV7-8	TRBJ2-2	CASGRGRANTGELFF	TGTGCCAGCGGCCGCGGCAGGGCGAACACCGGGGAGCTGTTTTTT
few	.	13	TRBV7-9	TRBJ1-1	CASSLTGNTEAFF	TGTGCCAGCAGCCTAACAGGGAACACTGAAGCTTTCTTT
.	.	14	TRBV10-2	TRBJ2-5	CASSEDSAEETQYF	TGCGCCAGCAGTGAGGACAGTGCCGAAGAGACCCAGTACTTC
.	.	16	TRBV28	TRBJ2-2	CASSSDWAGQPGELFF	TGTGCCAGCAGTTCCGACTGGGCGGGGCAGCCCGGGGAGCTGTTTTTT
.	.	16	TRBV27	TRBJ2-7	CASSLSVGLSSYEQYF	TGTGCCAGCAGTTTATCGGTTGGGCTCAGTTCCTACGAGCAGTACTTC
.	.	12	TRBV9	TRBJ1-4	CASSQRGEKLFF	TGTGCCAGCAGCCAGAGGGGCGAAAAACTGTTTTTT
.	.	13	TRBV5-1	TRBJ2-1	CASRGLTYNEQFF	TGCGCCAGCAGAGGTTTAACTTACAATGAGCAGTTCTTC
.	.	18	TRBV9	TRBJ1-4	CASSGRGAGDATNEKLFF	TGTGCCAGCAGCGGGCGGGGTGCAGGCGATGCAACTAATGAAAAACTGTTTTTT
.	.	12	TRBV6-1	TRBJ2-7	CASRRTDYEQYF	TGTGCCAGCAGGAGGACAGATTACGAGCAGTACTTC
.	.	16	TRBV5-1	TRBJ2-1	CASSPLQGSSYNEQFF	TGCGCCAGCAGCCCGCTCCAGGGGAGCTCCTACAATGAGCAGTTCTTC
.	TRBD1	14	TRBV18	TRBJ1-3	CASSLRQGADTIYF	TGTGCCAGCTCACTGCGACAGGGGGCGGACACCATATATTTT
.	TRBD1	14	TRBV18	TRBJ2-7	CASSPLDRVGEQYF	TGTGCCAGCTCACCTTTGGACAGGGTCGGCGAGCAGTACTTC
.	TRBD1	15	TRBV28	TRBJ1-2	CASSDRGGANYGYTF	TGTGCCAGCAGTGACAGGGGTGGTGCGAACTATGGCTACACCTTC
.	.	15	TRBV28	TRBJ1-2	CASSSQTLIYDGYTF	TGTGCCAGCAGTTCACAGACTCTGATCTACGATGGCTACACCTTC
.	.	15	TRBV2	TRBJ2-3	CASSQTRDGTDTQYF	TGTGCCAGCAGTCAGACACGAGATGGGACAGATACGCAGTATTTT
.	.	14	TRBV2	TRBJ2-4	CASSDPSWGDIQYF	TGTGCCAGCAGTGATCCCAGTTGGGGGGACATTCAGTACTTC
.	.	15	TRBV7-9	TRBJ2-1	CASSLGGGQYNEQFF	TGTGCCAGCAGCTTAGGCGGGGGACAGTACAATGAGCAGTTCTTC
once	.	11	TRBV20-1	TRBJ2-1	CSVDRNNEQFF	TGCAGCGTCGACAGGAACAATGAGCAGTTCTTC
.	TRBD1	14	TRBV4-3	TRBJ2-7	CASSQRTGSYEQYF	TGCGCCAGCAGCCAGCGGACAGGCTCCTACGAGCAGTACTTC
few	.	15	TRBV7-9	TRBJ1-1	CASSLGVGAGTEAFF	TGTGCCAGCAGCTTGGGGGTCGGGGCGGGCACTGAAGCTTTCTTT
few	.	16	TRBV6-1	TRBJ2-2	CASSEMGGRNTGELFF	TGTGCCAGCAGTGAAATGGGGGGGCGTAACACCGGGGAGCTGTTTTTT
once	TRBD1	14	TRBV28	TRBJ1-1	CASSWVGGRTEAFF	TGTGCCAGCAGTTGGGTAGGGGGCAGGACTGAAGCTTTCTTT
.	TRBD1	14	TRBV9	TRBJ1-2	CASSATGAGYGYTF	TGTGCCAGCAGCGCGACAGGGGCGGGATATGGCTACACCTTC
.	TRBD1	15	TRBV28	TRBJ1-6	CASSNPGQQNSPLHF	TGTGCCAGCAGTAACCCGGGACAGCAAAATTCACCCCTCCACTTT
.	TRBD2	18	TRBV10-3	TRBJ2-7	CATAFKGTSGYSSYEQYF	TGTGCCACAGCCTTCAAGGGGACTAGCGGGTACAGCTCCTACGAGCAGTACTTC
.	TRBD1	17	TRBV27	TRBJ2-1	CASMVDRESVAYNEQFF	TGTGCCAGCATGGTGGACAGGGAGTCTGTCGCCTACAATGAGCAGTTCTTC
.	.	14	TRBV4-2	TRBJ2-7	CASSKGDGAYEQYF	TGTGCCAGCAGCAAGGGGGACGGAGCCTACGAGCAGTACTTC